This T cell receptor beta chain was sequenced in a study of cytomegalovirus exposure and HLA in healthy donors. The germline gives CDR1 DFQATT, CDR2 SNEGSKA (reference sequence). CDR3 length equals 11 residues. Study-level findings and limits: Researchers counted over 150 TCR beta chains as cytomegalovirus-associated. Presence/absence analyses assumed roughly uniform sequencing depth across donors.

It was with 60 Vbeta and 13 Jbeta primers that the PCR ran. Sequenced by immunoSEQ multiplex PCR; TCRdb stores in-frame clones only, minus some. The sample consists of roughly 190,000 clones, around nine tenths of them appearing once. With regard to this clone: The antigen remains undetermined.

V and J are TRBV20-1 and TRBJ1-2; 7 bases line up with TRBD1. Sequencing was done on a sample of PBMCs. The source is a woman under 30 in good health and CMV-seronegative. For the CDR3, the DNA is TGCAGAGGGACAGCTAACTATGGCTACACCTTC. Its translation is CRGTANYGYTF.